This T cell receptor beta chain was documented in a study of CD8 T cells in ankylosing spondylitis. Using quantitative 5'-RACE with molecular barcodes, the authors made TCR beta libraries. TCRdb reprocessed the 5' RACE reads with MiXCR, giving one entry per CDR3 protein. The table includes 230,000 or so distinct CDR3 sequences, roughly a quarter detected once. Study-wide points: In ankylosing spondylitis blood, a motif of about eight highly homologous TCR beta variants appeared characteristic. Reactive arthritis synovial fluid and blood were previously reported to contain some motif variants.

This clonotype was recorded at least ten times. Its antigen is unknown. J lost 2 bases, V lost 3 bases, and 10 bases had no gene match. The CDR3 totals 16 residues. Germline V gives CDR1 DFQATT, CDR2 SNEGSKA (reference sequence). The chain is built from TRBV20-1 and TRBJ1-3; 7 bases line up with TRBD1. The receptor's source is a male donor with ankylosing spondylitis or in good health (not recorded which). Sequenced material: blood, either unsorted or a sorted T cell fraction (not recorded which). The CDR3 loop is CSASLLTGRAGNTIYF. The CDR3 bases are TGCAGTGCTAGCCTACTGACAGGGCGAGCTGGAAACACCATATATTTT.